The clone carrying this T cell receptor (beta chain) was seen just once. Its target is unknown. The sample belongs to a study of somatic mutations in cytotoxic T cells in rheumatoid arthritis. Study context: At nearly 100% purity, some V beta antibody-stained T-cell populations were flow-sorted, and these included V beta1+ cells that were sequenced for TCRB. Study-wide findings and caveats: CD8+ T-cell clonality showed no significant difference between rheumatoid arthritis patients and age-matched healthy controls. The antigen targets of the expanded CD8+ clones were unknown. Slight underrepresentation of TRBV07 in rheumatoid arthritis patients was not adjusted for multiple comparisons.

Germline V gene data show CDR1 as MRHNA and CDR2 as SNTAGT. This CDR3 has 15 amino acids. Trimming removed 4 bases from V and 3 bases from J; junction bases left unmatched: 6. The assay was immunoSEQ multiplex PCR, and TCRdb's table has in-frame clones only and misses some. The repertoire includes roughly 17,000 clones, over 80% of them detected once, and approximately 9.3% sits in the top ten. Sequencing was performed on CD8+ T cells sorted from blood. This rearrangement joins TRBV6-4 to TRBJ2-3; 8 bases are shared with TRBD1. The clonotype comes from an adult with rheumatoid arthritis. CDR3 loop: CASSGSGGGTDTQYF. The CDR3 coding sequence is TGTGCCAGCAGTGGGTCAGGGGGCGGAACAGATACGCAGTATTTT.